The 9 T cell receptor beta chains presented below share a single source sample, sequenced in a study of cytomegalovirus exposure and HLA in healthy donors (dated by TCRdb to the late 2010s). Libraries were prepared through the immunoSEQ multiplex PCR assay. For the multiplex PCR, a mixture combining 60 forward primers for TCR Vbeta segments and 13 reverse primers for TCR Jbeta segments was used. TCRdb obtained this table from immuneACCESS and retained in-frame rearrangements with V and J assigned. These tables miss some clones; where compared with another copy, unresolved V genes account for less than half of the shortfall, and the remainder is unexplained. The sample yields under 150,000 clones; about 78% were counted once. Approximately 2.6% of the sample is taken by the ten largest. Sequenced input: PBMCs. The origin of the receptors is a human donor in good health.

There are a few counts of this clone. The chain has TRBV9 and TRBJ1-1; no reliable D call. The CDR3 loop spans 13 amino acids. Trimming removed 0 bases from V and 2 bases from J, with 5 bases in between. The V gene's germline CDR1 is SGDLS and CDR2 YYNGEE. CDR3 amino acids: CASSVAYNTEAFF. In nucleotides, the CDR3 is TGTGCCAGCAGCGTAGCTTATAACACTGAAGCTTTCTTT.

This clone was observed a few times. V gene TRBV5-1 combines with J gene TRBJ1-5; D is possibly TRBD1 (5 bases). The V gene's germline CDR1 is SGHRS and CDR2 YFSETQ. This CDR3 spans 15 amino acids. Trimming pared 4 bases from V and 1 base from J, leaving 12 bases between. The CDR3 DNA sequence: TGCGCCAGCAGCCCAGGGATCTCGAGCAATCAGCCCCAGCATTTT. Amino acid sequence: CASSPGISSNQPQHF.

V and J are TRBV6-5 and TRBJ1-1, with D maybe TRBD1 (5 bases). CDR1 MNHEY and CDR2 SVGAGI come from the germline V gene. The CDR3 covers 11 residues. Deletions cut 6 bases from V and 8 bases from J, with 10 bases between. As DNA, the CDR3 is TGTGCCAGCAGCCGAGGACAAGAAGCTTTCTTT. Protein product: CASSRGQEAFF.

The chain combines TRBV6-6 with TRBJ1-5, with a possible D match to TRBD1 (5 bases). The CDR3 is 15 residues long. Germline lookup yields CDR1 MNHNY and CDR2 SVGAGI (reference sequence). V was pared by 6 bases and J by 2 bases, with 14 bases between. The CDR3 region is CASSSGEGGNQPQHF. CDR3 coding DNA: TGTGCCAGCAGCTCGGGGGAGGGCGGCAATCAGCCCCAGCATTTT.

The chain links TRBV5-6 to TRBJ1-1, with TRBD1 matching over 8 bases. The germline gives CDR1 SGHDT, CDR2 YYEEEE. This CDR3 comprises 15 residues. The ends lost 5 bases at V and 7 bases at J; junction bases unmatched: 13. The CDR3 sequence: CASRQTGAAGNEAFF. The CDR3 nucleotides are TGTGCCAGCAGGCAGACAGGGGCGGCAGGGAATGAAGCTTTCTTT.

The V and J genes are TRBV28 and TRBJ1-5; D is unresolved. V lost 5 bases and J 6 bases, leaving 20 bases between the germline ends. CDR3 length: 16 residues. Germline V gives CDR1 MDHEN, CDR2 SYDVKM. This chain's CDR3 is CASSHMKRPGSQPQHF. Written as DNA, the CDR3 is TGTGCCAGCAGTCACATGAAAAGACCGGGGAGTCAGCCCCAGCATTTT.

This chain connects TRBV7-2 to TRBJ1-2, with TRBD1 as a possible D gene (5 bases). The CDR3 contains 13 residues. Germline loops: CDR1 SGHTA, CDR2 FQGNSA. V was cut by 3 bases and J by 7 bases, with 12 bases left in between. CDR3 nucleotide sequence: TGTGCCAGCAGCTTGGGGCACGACTCTGGCTACACCTTC. As protein: CASSLGHDSGYTF. Based on the CDR3 plus reference TRBV7-2 and TRBJ1-2, the full variable domain is GAGVSQSPSNKVTEKGKDVELRCDPISGHTALYWYRQSLGQGLEFLIYFQGNSAPDKSGLPSDRFSAERTGGSVSTLTIQRTQQEDSAVYLCASSLGHDSGYTFGSGTRLTVV.

This chain uses TRBV5-6 with TRBJ2-6; D unclear. From germline, CDR1 is SGHDT and CDR2 YYEEEE. Trimming removed 1 base from V and 0 bases from J, with 5 bases in between. The CDR3 covers 15 residues. The CDR3 DNA is TGTGCCAGCAGCTTGCCCGGCTCTGGGGCCAACGTCCTGACTTTC. This codes for CASSLPGSGANVLTF.

Comments on this clone: Distinct nucleotide sequences in the sample also encode this CDR3. The rearrangement joins TRBV11-2 to TRBJ2-7; D ambiguous. Trimming pared 2 bases from V and 4 bases from J, leaving 3 bases between. The germline V gene encodes CDR1 SGHAT and CDR2 FQNNGV. The CDR3 consists of 11 residues. CDR3 region: CASSLTYEQYF. The DNA for the CDR3 is TGTGCCAGCAGCTTAACTTACGAGCAGTACTTC.